A single sample gave rise to the 6 T cell receptor beta chains below, sequenced in a study of regulatory T cells in long-lasting Graves disease. Arm-PCR of CDR3 regions with iRepertoire HTBI primers generated TCR beta libraries. MiXCR was run by TCRdb on the multiplex PCR reads, yielding one entry per CDR3 protein. The repertoire holds around 420,000 distinct CDR3 sequences, with about a sixth as singletons. As to time point: newly diagnosed GD, antithyroid drugs for less than 3 months. PBMCs were the source of the RNA used for TCR sequencing. Source: peripheral blood mononuclear cells (PBMCs), taken at new diagnosis, from a patient treated with antithyroid drugs. These receptors all come from a female donor with Graves disease.

The table lists this clonotype with a few counts. The rearrangement joins TRBV7-2 to TRBJ2-3; 14 bases agree with TRBD2. Looked up from germline, CDR1 is SGHTA and CDR2 is FQGNSA. The CDR3 is 14 amino acids. The V gene end was trimmed by 1 base and the J gene end by 9 bases; junction bases not matched to a gene: 0. This chain's CDR3 is CASSLGLAGGTQYF. The CDR3 DNA sequence: TGTGCCAGCAGCTTAGGACTAGCGGGGGGGACGCAGTATTTT.

This clonotype was recorded many times. The junction shows a germline mismatch at one end, possibly a read error. The gene calls are TRBV7-2 and TRBJ2-1; 7 nucleotides line up with TRBD1. CDR1 is SGHTA, CDR2 FQGNSA, per germline. This CDR3 contains 16 residues. In nucleotides, the CDR3 is TGCGCCAGCAGCCTCCTTGACAGGGCTCATTACAATGAGCAGTTCTTC. Its translation: CASSLLDRAHYNEQFF.

This clonotype was seen many times. The chain recombines TRBV27 with TRBJ2-2, with D possibly TRBD2 on 5 matching bases. Trimming stripped 3 bases from V and 3 bases from J, with 14 bases between. This CDR3 contains 16 residues. CDR1 is MNHEY and CDR2 is SMNVEV in the germline V gene (reference sequence). The CDR3 is CASSFTIGLHTGELFF. The CDR3, as DNA: TGTGCCAGCAGTTTTACGATCGGACTCCACACCGGGGAGCTGTTTTTT.

This clonotype was recorded a few times. The chain combines TRBV29-1 with TRBJ2-1, with TRBD1 as a possible D gene (6 bases). The CDR3 spans 12 residues. V gave up 3 bases and J gave up 6 bases, with 9 bases separating them. Per germline, CDR1 SQVTM and CDR2 ANQGSEA. DNA of the CDR3: TGCAGCGTTGATAGAGGGGGCAATGAGCAGTTCTTC. Encoded protein: CSVDRGGNEQFF.

This clonotype was counted between two and nine times. The rearrangement uses TRBV12-3 or TRBV12-4 and TRBJ2-7; a possible D gene is TRBD2 (5 bases). The CDR3 totals 12 residues. The V end was cut by 5 bases, the J end by 5 bases, with 10 bases between. CDR3 DNA sequence: TGTGCCAGCAGTCAAGGTAGCGACGAGCAGTACTTC. The encoded protein is CASSQGSDEQYF.

The rearrangement joins TRBV5-1 to TRBJ2-1; 8 bases map to TRBD2. With V trimmed by 2 bases and J by 9 bases, 7 bases remained unmatched. CDR1 and CDR2 from the germline V gene are SGHRS and YFSETQ. CDR3 length: 14 amino acids. Here the CDR3 DNA reads TGCGCCAGCAGCTTAACGGGGGGGCAGGGTGAGCAGTTCTTC. Protein sequence: CASSLTGGQGEQFF.